One and the same sample provided the 25 T cell receptor beta chains below, sequenced in a study of T cell repertoires in cytomegalovirus infection. TCRdb re-called the reads through MiXCR, storing one row per CDR3 protein. The sample lists about 530,000 distinct CDR3 sequences, more than 25% seen once, with less than 15% in the top ten. The specimen sequenced was PBMCs. These receptors were collected from a human donor in good health (CMV status not recorded). Some clones in this sample may be carry-over from other donors' samples.

The chain joins TRBV6-5 to TRBJ2-3; TRBD1 might be the D (6 bases). The V gene's germline CDR1 is MNHEY and CDR2 SVGAGI. V was clipped by 8 bases and J by 4 bases, with 16 bases between them. The CDR3 length is 14 residues. DNA of the CDR3: TGTGCCAGCGGAACAGGGAAATGGGCAGATACGCAGTATTTT. Its protein product is CASGTGKWADTQYF.

The rearrangement links TRBV14 to TRBJ1-5; D possibly corresponds to TRBD1 (5 bases). Germline CDR1 reads SGHDN; CDR2 reads FVKESK. The CDR3 is made up of 14 amino acids. The germline V and J ends were trimmed by 3 bases and 4 bases, with 10 bases remaining between them. CDR3 protein: CASSQRGANQPQHF. In DNA, the CDR3 is TGTGCCAGCAGCCAGCGCGGGGCGAATCAGCCCCAGCATTTT.

This clonotype was observed a handful of times. The chain combines TRBV7-6 with TRBJ1-2; no clear D gene. This CDR3 has 16 amino acids. The germline V gene encodes CDR1 SGHVS and CDR2 FNYEAQ. The germline V and J ends were trimmed by 5 bases and 4 bases, with 20 bases remaining between them. Written as DNA, the CDR3 is TGTGCCAGCAGCCGAGGGTCCCGGGAAAGCCTCTATGGCTACACCTTC. This sequence encodes CASSRGSRESLYGYTF.

This chain uses TRBV19 with TRBJ1-3; possible D gene TRBD1, 5 bases. Germline CDR1 LNHDA, CDR2 SQIVND (reference sequence). The CDR3 totals 15 residues. The V end lost 6 bases, the J end lost 0 bases, and 12 bases lay between the germline ends. The CDR3 spells CASSPTDDSGNTIYF. CDR3 bases: TGTGCCAGTAGCCCGACAGACGACTCTGGAAACACCATATATTTT.

J is TRBJ2-1 and V is TRBV5-4; D remains ambiguous. CDR3 size: 18 residues. Trimming shortened V by 0 bases and J by 0 bases, and 16 bases separated the two germline ends. CDR1 and CDR2 (germline): SGHNT, YYREEE (reference sequence). The CDR3 is CASSLAVGRESSYNEQFF. In nucleotides, the CDR3 is TGTGCCAGCAGCTTGGCGGTAGGGCGTGAAAGCTCCTACAATGAGCAGTTCTTC.

The genes are TRBV20-1 and TRBJ2-3; 7 nucleotides match TRBD2. V gave up 5 bases and J gave up 0 bases; unmatched junction bases: 14. The CDR3 covers 17 residues. Germline CDR1 reads DFQATT; CDR2 reads SNEGSKA (reference sequence). The CDR3 sequence is CSAGGEKGTYSTDTQYF. The CDR3 coding sequence is TGCAGTGCTGGGGGGGAAAAAGGGACCTATAGCACAGATACGCAGTATTTT.

This clonotype was seen many times. V usage is TRBV7-8 and J usage is TRBJ2-3; D perhaps matches TRBD1 (7 bases). Per germline, CDR1 SGHVS and CDR2 FQNEAQ. There are 15 residues in the CDR3. Here the CDR3 reads CATASRGTHTDTQYF. DNA of the CDR3: TGTGCGACCGCCTCCAGGGGGACTCACACAGATACGCAGTATTTT.

The V and J genes are TRBV6-5 and TRBJ1-1; D might be TRBD1 (5 bases). The CDR3 contains 13 residues. V was cut by 6 bases and J by 5 bases, with 13 bases left in between. In germline, CDR1 is MNHEY, CDR2 SVGAGI. CDR3 bases: TGTGCCAGCAGGAGGGGTGTTAGGACTGAAGCTTTCTTT. It specifies CASRRGVRTEAFF.

The chain uses TRBV6-6 and TRBJ2-3; 9 nucleotides match TRBD2. Germline V gives CDR1 MNHNY, CDR2 SVGAGI (reference sequence). The V and J ends lost 7 bases and 2 bases, in that order; junction bases with no gene match: 7. CDR3 size: 15 residues. CDR3 nucleotides: TGTGCCAGCATCCCCGCGGGAGGGATCACAGATACGCAGTATTTT. Its protein product is CASIPAGGITDTQYF.

The chain carries TRBV10-3 and TRBJ2-1, with D perhaps TRBD1 or TRBD2 (6 bases each). V lost 6 bases to trimming and J lost 4 bases, with 13 bases between them. From germline, CDR1 is ENHRY and CDR2 SYGVKD. The CDR3 is 14 residues long. CDR3 nucleotides: TGTGCCATCAGCCGCGGGACACAGTACAATGAGCAGTTCTTC. Protein sequence: CAISRGTQYNEQFF.

In this sample, this clonotype turned up a few times. This CDR3 is CASSFGLAGRLQQETQYF. CDR3 in DNA: TGTGCCAGTAGTTTCGGACTAGCGGGACGCCTCCAACAAGAGACCCAGTACTTC. The V and J genes are TRBV19 and TRBJ2-5; the match to TRBD2 covers 12 bases. V lost 5 bases, J lost 2 bases, and 12 bases stayed unmatched. The CDR3 is 18 amino acids. Per germline, CDR1 LNHDA and CDR2 SQIVND (reference sequence).

The V call is TRBV28, the J call TRBJ1-4; unclear D gene. Trimming stripped 8 bases from V and 10 bases from J, with 17 bases between. CDR3 length equals 13 residues. Per the germline V gene, CDR1 is MDHEN and CDR2 is SYDVKM. CDR3 nucleotides: TGTGCCAGCGACCCGGACGGTCGAGGAAAACTGTTTTTT. This sequence encodes CASDPDGRGKLFF.

This clonotype was seen only a few times. The V gene is TRBV19, the J gene TRBJ1-5; D gene unclear. Germline V gene data show CDR1 as LNHDA and CDR2 as SQIVND (reference sequence). The V and J ends lost 6 bases and 1 base respectively, with 13 bases between them. The CDR3 covers 15 residues. The CDR3 here is CASSVVRGSNQPQHF. The CDR3 nucleotides are TGTGCCAGTAGCGTCGTTCGGGGAAGCAATCAGCCCCAGCATTTT. Using reference TRBV19 and TRBJ1-5 for the parts outside the CDR3, the full variable domain is DGGITQSPKYLFRKEGQNVTLSCEQNLNHDAMYWYRQDPGQGLRLIYYSQIVNDFQKGDIAEGYSVSREKKESFPLTVTSAQKNPTAFYLCASSVVRGSNQPQHFGDGTRLSIL.

V usage is TRBV2 and J usage is TRBJ1-5; a weak D match, TRBD1 (5 bases). This CDR3 spans 15 amino acids. V lost 4 bases and J 0 bases, leaving 10 bases between the germline ends. Germline V gene data show CDR1 as SNHLY and CDR2 as FYNNEI. The CDR3 DNA reads TGTGCCAGCAGTGGGGGCAGCTATAGCAATCAGCCCCAGCATTTT. It codes for CASSGGSYSNQPQHF.

The chain joins TRBV6-1 to TRBJ2-5; no reliable D call. Between the trimmed V and J ends, which lost 9 bases and 3 bases, there was a span of 14 bases. This CDR3 is built from 13 residues. Per the germline V gene, CDR1 is MNHNS and CDR2 is SASEGT. The CDR3 region is CASSRSGEETQYF. In DNA form, the CDR3 reads TGTGCCAGTAGTAGGTCAGGCGAAGAGACCCAGTACTTC.

This clonotype was found a few times. J is TRBJ1-1 and V is TRBV28; 7 positions agree with TRBD1. The CDR3 extends over 15 amino acids. Trimming took 3 bases from V and 7 from J; bases not matched to a gene: 11. Per the germline V gene, CDR1 is MDHEN and CDR2 is SYDVKM. CDR3 sequence (DNA): TGTGCCAGCAGTTTGATCGAGACAGGGACGATTGAAGCTTTCTTT. Amino acids: CASSLIETGTIEAFF.

Ten or more counts support this clonotype. This chain joins TRBV7-2 and TRBJ2-5, with a weak D call TRBD2 (5 bases). Germline loops: CDR1 SGHTA, CDR2 FQGNSA. Trimming removed 2 bases from V and 2 bases from J, with 9 bases in between. The CDR3 contains 14 residues. CDR3 residues: CASSLSGLQETQYF. The CDR3 DNA reads TGTGCCAGCAGCTTATCGGGGTTGCAAGAGACCCAGTACTTC. The full variable domain, rest sourced from reference TRBV7-2 and TRBJ2-5, is GAGVSQSPSNKVTEKGKDVELRCDPISGHTALYWYRQSLGQGLEFLIYFQGNSAPDKSGLPSDRFSAERTGGSVSTLTIQRTQQEDSAVYLCASSLSGLQETQYFGPGTRLLVL.

This clonotype was seen at least ten times. The chain recombines TRBV7-2 with TRBJ2-1, with D tentatively TRBD2 (7 bases). Germline assignment: CDR1 SGHTA and CDR2 FQGNSA. The V end was cut by 8 bases, the J end by 0 bases, with 14 bases between. The CDR3 is 15 amino acids. The CDR3 region is CASLLGGGSYNEQFF. The CDR3, as DNA: TGTGCCAGCCTACTGGGAGGGGGCTCCTACAATGAGCAGTTCTTC.

In this sample, this clonotype turned up a few times. The chain recombines TRBV3-1 with TRBJ2-1; TRBD2 is a possible D gene (5 bases). Germline loops: CDR1 LGHDT, CDR2 YNNKEL (reference sequence). Deletions cut 1 base from V and 12 bases from J, with 10 bases between. This CDR3 is built from 12 residues. The CDR3 DNA is TGTGCCAGCAGCCAAGGTACTAGTGGGCAGTTCTTC. Its translation is CASSQGTSGQFF.

The chain uses TRBV4-3 and TRBJ2-6; 8 bases agree with TRBD1. Germline trimming cut 4 bases from V and 1 base from J; bases unmatched to any gene: 6. The CDR3 is 17 amino acids. CDR1 LGHNA and CDR2 YSLEER come from the germline V gene. The CDR3 here is CASSPTGVGSGANVLTF. CDR3 DNA: TGCGCCAGCAGCCCGACAGGGGTGGGGTCTGGGGCCAACGTCCTGACTTTC.

This clonotype was seen at least ten times. The chain employs TRBV6-2 or TRBV6-3 and TRBJ2-1; TRBD2 agrees at 9 bases. From germline, CDR1 is MNHEY and CDR2 SVGEGT. Trimming cost V 6 bases and J 8 bases; bases outside gene matches: 11. This CDR3 has 15 residues. The DNA for the CDR3 is TGTGCCAGCAGCTCCGGGACTAGCAACTTCTATGAGCAGTTCTTC. This codes for CASSSGTSNFYEQFF.

This clonotype was seen a handful of times. The chain carries TRBV6-5 and TRBJ2-7; possibly TRBD2 for D (6 bases). V lost 0 bases, J lost 5 bases, and 17 bases lay in between. Germline V gives CDR1 MNHEY, CDR2 SVGAGI. The CDR3 extends over 16 amino acids. The CDR3 DNA reads TGTGCCAGCAGTTACTCGATTTCCGGGAGTCCCCACGAGCAGTACTTC. Amino acid sequence: CASSYSISGSPHEQYF.

This chain links TRBV5-6 with TRBJ1-5; TRBD1 aligns across 12 bases. V lost 4 bases to trimming and J lost 8 bases; unmatched junction nucleotides: 13. This CDR3 is 17 amino acids long. Germline V gives CDR1 SGHDT, CDR2 YYEEEE. CDR3 amino acids: CASSLYKGTGGREPQHF. The CDR3 DNA sequence: TGTGCCAGCAGCCTATATAAAGGGACAGGGGGCAGGGAGCCCCAGCATTTT.

The V gene is TRBV7-3, the J gene TRBJ2-2; D uncertain. This CDR3 comprises 16 residues. Germline CDR1 reads SGHTA; CDR2 reads FQGTGA. V dropped 5 bases and J dropped 1 base, with 14 bases sitting between them. The CDR3 loop is CASSRPGTENTGELFF. The CDR3 coding sequence is TGTGCCAGCAGCCGTCCCGGCACAGAGAACACCGGGGAGCTGTTTTTT.

The table lists this clonotype with a few counts. The rearrangement uses TRBV20-1 and TRBJ2-7; D is undetermined. The CDR3 contains 16 residues. The V end was cut by 3 bases, the J end by 2 bases, with 20 bases between. Germline V gene sequence: CDR1 DFQATT, CDR2 SNEGSKA (reference sequence). CDR3 region: CSARVEGHLGPYEQYF. CDR3 coding DNA: TGCAGTGCTAGGGTAGAAGGCCACTTGGGCCCCTACGAGCAGTACTTC.